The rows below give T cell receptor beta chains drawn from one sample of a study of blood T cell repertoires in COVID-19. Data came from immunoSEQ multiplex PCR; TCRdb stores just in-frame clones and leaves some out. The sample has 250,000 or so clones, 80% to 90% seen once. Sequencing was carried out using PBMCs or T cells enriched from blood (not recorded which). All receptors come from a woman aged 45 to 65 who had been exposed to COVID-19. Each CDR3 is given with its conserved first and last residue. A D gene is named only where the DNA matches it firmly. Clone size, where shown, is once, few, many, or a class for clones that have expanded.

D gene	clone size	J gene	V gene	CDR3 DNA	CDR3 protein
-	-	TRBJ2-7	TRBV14	TGTGCCAGCAGCCAAGTCCGGGTCGGTGAGCAGTACTTC	CASSQVRVGEQYF
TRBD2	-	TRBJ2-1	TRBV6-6	TGTGCCAGCAGTCTCGGACTAGCGGGGGGCCCCACGGCTAATGAGCAGTTCTTC	CASSLGLAGGPTANEQFF
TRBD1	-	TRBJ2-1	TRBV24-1	TGTGCCACCAGTGATTTCTCAGGGGACAGTGAGCAGTTCTTC	CATSDFSGDSEQFF
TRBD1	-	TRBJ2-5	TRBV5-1	TGCGCCAGCCTTGATAGGGACAGGAGCCAAGAGACCCAGTACTTC	CASLDRDRSQETQYF
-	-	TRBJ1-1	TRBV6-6	TGTGCCAGCAGTATGCGGCTGAACACTGAAGCTTTCTTT	CASSMRLNTEAFF
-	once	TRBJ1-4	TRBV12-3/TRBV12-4	TGTGCCAGCAGTTTTGGGAGGGGGGAAAAACTGTTTTTT	CASSFGRGEKLFF
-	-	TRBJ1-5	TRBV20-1	TGCAGTGCTAGTGCACAGGACAGACTTAATCAGCCCCAGCATTTT	CSASAQDRLNQPQHF
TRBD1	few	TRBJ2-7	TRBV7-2	TGTGCCAGCAGCTTGAGGACAGGTGTCTACGAGCAGTACTTC	CASSLRTGVYEQYF
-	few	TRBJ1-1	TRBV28	TGTGCCAGCAGTTTATCCCAGGCGTTTGGGAGCACTGAAGCTTTCTTT	CASSLSQAFGSTEAFF
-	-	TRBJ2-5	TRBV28	TGTGCCAGCGCCACTAGGAGGGGGACCCAGTACTTC	CASATRRGTQYF
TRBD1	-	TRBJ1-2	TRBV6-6	TGTGCCAGCAGTATACTACAGGGGAAAAACGGCTACACCTTC	CASSILQGKNGYTF
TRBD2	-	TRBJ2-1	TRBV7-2	TGTGCCAGCAGCTTCCTGAAGCCGGGACTAGCAGACAATGAGCAGTTCTTC	CASSFLKPGLADNEQFF
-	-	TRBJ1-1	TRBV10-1	TGCGCCAGCAGTGACCCCGGCGGAGAAGCTTTCTTT	CASSDPGGEAFF
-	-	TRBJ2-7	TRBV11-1	TGTGCCAGCAGCTTAGCCAGGAGCGGTACCTACGAGCAGTACTTC	CASSLARSGTYEQYF
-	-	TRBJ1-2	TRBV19	TGTGCCAGTAGAAACAGCTATGGCTACACCTTC	CASRNSYGYTF
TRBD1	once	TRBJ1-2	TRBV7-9	TGTGCCAGCAGTATGGGACAGGGCCAGGGCTACACCTTC	CASSMGQGQGYTF
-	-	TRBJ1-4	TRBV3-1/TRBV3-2	TGTGCCAGCAGCCCCCAAGACTGTAATGAAAAACTGTTTTTT	CASSPQDCNEKLFF
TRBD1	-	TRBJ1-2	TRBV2	TGTGCCAGCAGTAAGACAGGGATTCTCGATGGCTACACCTTC	CASSKTGILDGYTF
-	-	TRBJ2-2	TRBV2	TGTGCCAGCACCCAAGAATCCTCGGGCACCGGGGAGCTGTTTTTT	CASTQESSGTGELFF
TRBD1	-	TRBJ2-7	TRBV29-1	TGCAGCGTCTTGACAGGGATCCCCTACGAGCAGTACTTC	CSVLTGIPYEQYF
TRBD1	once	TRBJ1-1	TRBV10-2	TGCGCCAGCAGTGGGACAGGGGGCTATATGAACACTGAAGCTTTCTTT	CASSGTGGYMNTEAFF
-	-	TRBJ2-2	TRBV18	TGTGCCAGCTCAACTAAACCGCTACCCGGGGAGCTGTTTTTT	CASSTKPLPGELFF
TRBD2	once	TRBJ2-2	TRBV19	TGTGCCAGTAGTATCAGCGGGGGGGTTACCGGGGAGCTGTTTTTT	CASSISGGVTGELFF
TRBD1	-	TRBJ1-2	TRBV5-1	TGCGCCAGCAGCTTGGTTACAGGGGATGGCTACACCTTC	CASSLVTGDGYTF
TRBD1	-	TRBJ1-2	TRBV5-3	TGTGCCAGAAGCCCCTGGACAGGCTATCTATTTAGCTACACCTTC	CARSPWTGYLFSYTF
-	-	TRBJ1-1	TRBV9	TGTGCCAGCAGCGTAGTCTGGAACACTGAAGCTTTCTTT	CASSVVWNTEAFF
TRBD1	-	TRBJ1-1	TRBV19	TGTGCCAGTATTGCGGACAGGGGAGCAACTGAAGCTTTCTTT	CASIADRGATEAFF
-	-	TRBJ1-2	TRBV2	TGTGCCAGCAGTGAAGCGCGGGACTGGTCCCGCTCTAACTATGGCTACACCTTC	CASSEARDWSRSNYGYTF
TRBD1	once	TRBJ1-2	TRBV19	TGTGCCAGTAGAGCGACAGGGGTTCCTAACTATGGCTACACCTTC	CASRATGVPNYGYTF
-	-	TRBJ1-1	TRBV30	TGTGCCTGGACGGGGGGGCTGAACACTGAAGCTTTCTTT	CAWTGGLNTEAFF
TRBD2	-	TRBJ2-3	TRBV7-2	TGTGCCAGCAGCTTATCCGGGACTAGCGTCGCAGATACGCAGTATTTT	CASSLSGTSVADTQYF
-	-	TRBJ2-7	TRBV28	TGTGCCAGCAGTTTAAGATACAGAGCCTACGAGCAGTACTTC	CASSLRYRAYEQYF
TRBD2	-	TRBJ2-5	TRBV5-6	TGTGCCAGCAGCTCCAAAAGGACTAGCGGGCGCCCGGGGTGGGAGACCCAGTACTTC	CASSSKRTSGRPGWETQYF
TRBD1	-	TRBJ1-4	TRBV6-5	TGTGCCAGCAGTTACTCAGGGACAGGGTCTGAAAAACTGTTTTTT	CASSYSGTGSEKLFF
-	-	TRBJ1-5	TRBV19	TGTGCCAGTACTTACAGGACTACCCGGAACCAGCCCCAGCATTTT	CASTYRTTRNQPQHF
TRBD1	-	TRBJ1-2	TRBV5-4	TGTGCCAGCAGCATCCGGGACAGGGTGTTCTATGGCTACACCTTC	CASSIRDRVFYGYTF
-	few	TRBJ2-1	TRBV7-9	TGTGCCAGCAGCTTGACGACAGGGAGGAATGAGCAGTTCTTC	CASSLTTGRNEQFF